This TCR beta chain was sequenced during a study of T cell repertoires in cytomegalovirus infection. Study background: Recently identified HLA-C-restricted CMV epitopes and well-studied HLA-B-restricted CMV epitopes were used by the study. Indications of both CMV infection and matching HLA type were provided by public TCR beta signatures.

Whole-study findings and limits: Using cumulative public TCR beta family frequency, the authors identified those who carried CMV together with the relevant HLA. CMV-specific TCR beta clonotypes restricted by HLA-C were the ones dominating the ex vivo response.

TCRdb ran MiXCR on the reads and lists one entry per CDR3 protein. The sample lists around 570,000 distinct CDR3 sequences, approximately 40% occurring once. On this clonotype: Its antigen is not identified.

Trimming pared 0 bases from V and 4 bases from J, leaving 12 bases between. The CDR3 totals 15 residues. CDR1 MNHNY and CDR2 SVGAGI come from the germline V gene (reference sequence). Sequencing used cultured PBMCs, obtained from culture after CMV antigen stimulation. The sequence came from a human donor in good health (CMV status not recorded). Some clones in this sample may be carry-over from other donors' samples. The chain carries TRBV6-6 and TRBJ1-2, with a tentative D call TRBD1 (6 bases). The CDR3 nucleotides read TGTGCCAGCAGTTACTCGCCGGAGGGGGTCTATGGCTACACCTTC. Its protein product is CASSYSPEGVYGYTF.